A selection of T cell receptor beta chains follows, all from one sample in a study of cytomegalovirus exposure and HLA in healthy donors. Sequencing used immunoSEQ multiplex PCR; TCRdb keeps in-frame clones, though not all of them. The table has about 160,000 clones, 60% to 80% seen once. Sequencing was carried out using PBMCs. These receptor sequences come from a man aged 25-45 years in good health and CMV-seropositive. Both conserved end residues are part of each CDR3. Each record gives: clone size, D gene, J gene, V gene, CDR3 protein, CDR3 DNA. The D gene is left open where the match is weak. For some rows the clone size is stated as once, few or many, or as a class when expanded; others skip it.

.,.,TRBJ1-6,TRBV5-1,CASSYESSYNSPLHF,TGCGCCAGCAGCTACGAGAGCTCCTATAATTCACCCCTCCACTTT
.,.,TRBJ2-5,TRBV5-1,CASSGTGDYQETQYF,TGCGCCAGCAGCGGGACGGGGGATTACCAAGAGACCCAGTACTTC
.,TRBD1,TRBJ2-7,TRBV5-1,CASTSSGDRLYEQYF,TGCGCCAGCACCAGTTCCGGGGACAGACTTTACGAGCAGTACTTC
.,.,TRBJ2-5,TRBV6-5,CASSYSWGRETQYF,TGTGCCAGCAGTTACTCATGGGGCCGAGAGACCCAGTACTTC
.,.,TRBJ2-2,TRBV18,CASSSSQTNTGELFF,TGTGCCAGCTCATCGTCACAGACGAACACCGGGGAGCTGTTTTTT
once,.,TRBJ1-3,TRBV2,CASSDRGNTIYF,TGTGCCAGCAGTGATCGGGGAAACACCATATATTTT
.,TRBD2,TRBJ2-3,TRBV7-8,CASSLLQRGGIPDTQYF,TGTGCCAGCAGCTTATTGCAGCGGGGGGGCATCCCAGATACGCAGTATTTT
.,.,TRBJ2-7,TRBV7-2,CASSLEIGGGPRDF,TGTGCCAGCAGCTTAGAAATAGGAGGGGGCCCCCGGGACTTC
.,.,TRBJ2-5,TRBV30,CAWTLAGGPGETQYF,TGTGCCTGGACCCTAGCAGGGGGGCCGGGAGAGACCCAGTACTTC
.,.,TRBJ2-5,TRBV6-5,CASSYGQGQYF,TGTGCCAGCAGTTACGGCCAGGGCCAGTACTTC
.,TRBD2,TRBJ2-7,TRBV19,CASSLGLDWGYEQYF,TGTGCCAGTAGTCTTGGACTAGACTGGGGGTACGAGCAGTACTTC
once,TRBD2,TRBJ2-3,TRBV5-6,CASSLAGRGSTDTQYF,TGTGCCAGCAGCCTGGCTGGGCGGGGGAGCACAGATACGCAGTATTTT
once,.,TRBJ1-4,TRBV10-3,CAISESSFEEKLFF,TGTGCCATCAGTGAGTCGTCTTTTGAGGAAAAACTGTTTTTT
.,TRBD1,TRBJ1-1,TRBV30,CAWSGTGVLNTEAFF,TGTGCCTGGAGTGGGACAGGGGTTTTGAACACTGAAGCTTTCTTT